This T cell receptor (beta chain) was identified during a study of OX40 agonist ivuxolimab in advanced cancers. Germline V gives CDR1 LNHDA, CDR2 SQIVND (reference sequence). This CDR3 region has 14 residues. V was cut by 1 base and J by 1 base, with 7 bases left in between. Profiled with immunoSEQ multiplex PCR; TCRdb holds only in-frame clones, not every one. Of some 74,000 clones in the sample, roughly 90% were seen once. This clonotype was obtained from an adult with an advanced solid tumor such as melanoma, head and neck, liver or kidney cancer. Specimen: CD4+ or CD8+ T cells sorted from blood, collected in a trial of the OX40 agonist ivuxolimab. The chain joins TRBV19 to TRBJ1-1; D gene uncertain. The CDR3 DNA follows: TGTGCCAGTAGTATAGGGCCGACGAACACTGAAGCTTTCTTT. Protein product: CASSIGPTNTEAFF.